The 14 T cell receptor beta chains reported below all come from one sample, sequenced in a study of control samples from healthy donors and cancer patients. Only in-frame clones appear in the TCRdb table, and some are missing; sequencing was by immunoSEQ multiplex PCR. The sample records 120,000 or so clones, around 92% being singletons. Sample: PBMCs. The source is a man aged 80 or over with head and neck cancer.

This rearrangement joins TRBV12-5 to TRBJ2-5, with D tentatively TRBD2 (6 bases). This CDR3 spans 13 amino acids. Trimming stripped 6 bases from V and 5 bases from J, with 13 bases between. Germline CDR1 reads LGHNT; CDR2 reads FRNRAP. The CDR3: CASGRRAGETQYF. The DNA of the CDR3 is TGTGCTAGTGGCCGCAGGGCGGGGGAGACCCAGTACTTC. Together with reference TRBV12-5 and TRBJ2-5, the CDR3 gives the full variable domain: DARVTQTPRHKVTEMGQEVTMRCQPILGHNTVFWYRQTMMQGLELLAYFRNRAPLDDSGMPKDRFSAEMPDATLATLKIQPSEPRDSAVYFCASGRRAGETQYFGPGTRLLVL.

The CDR3 loop is CASSLGPPYEQYF. The CDR3 DNA sequence: TGTGCCAGCAGCTTAGGTCCCCCCTACGAGCAGTACTTC. The chain couples TRBV7-2 to TRBJ2-7, with D hard to call. The germline gives CDR1 SGHTA, CDR2 FQGNSA. V was trimmed by 1 base and J by 2 bases, leaving 6 bases between them. The CDR3 runs to 13 residues.

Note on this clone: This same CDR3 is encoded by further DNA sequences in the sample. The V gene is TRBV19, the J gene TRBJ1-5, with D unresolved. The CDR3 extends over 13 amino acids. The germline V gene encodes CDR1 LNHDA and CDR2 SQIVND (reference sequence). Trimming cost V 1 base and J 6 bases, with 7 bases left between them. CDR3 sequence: CASSIGRGQPQHF. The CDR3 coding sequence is TGTGCCAGTAGTATAGGCCGTGGTCAGCCCCAGCATTTT.

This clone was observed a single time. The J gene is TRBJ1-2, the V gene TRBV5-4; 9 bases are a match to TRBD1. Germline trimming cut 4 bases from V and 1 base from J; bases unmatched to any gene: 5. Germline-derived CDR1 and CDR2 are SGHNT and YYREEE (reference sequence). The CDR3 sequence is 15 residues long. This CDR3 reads CASSRDRAGNYGYTF. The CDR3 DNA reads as TGTGCCAGCAGCCGGGACAGGGCGGGTAACTATGGCTACACCTTC.

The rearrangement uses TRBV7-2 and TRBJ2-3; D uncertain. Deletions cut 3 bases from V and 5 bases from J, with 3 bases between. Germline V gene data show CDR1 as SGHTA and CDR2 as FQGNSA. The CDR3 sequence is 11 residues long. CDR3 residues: CASSFIDTQYF. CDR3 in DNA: TGTGCCAGCAGCTTTATAGATACGCAGTATTTT.

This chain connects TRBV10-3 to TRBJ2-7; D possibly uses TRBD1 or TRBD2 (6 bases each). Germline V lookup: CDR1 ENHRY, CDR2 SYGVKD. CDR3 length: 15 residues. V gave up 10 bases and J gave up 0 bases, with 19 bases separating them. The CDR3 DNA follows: TGTGCCACCAGAATCGGAGGGGGGACCTCCTACGAGCAGTACTTC. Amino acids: CATRIGGGTSYEQYF.

The CDR3 here is CASSVAGGPRNEQFF. The CDR3 coding sequence is TGTGCCAGCAGCGTAGCGGGAGGGCCGAGGAATGAGCAGTTCTTC. This chain links TRBV5-4 with TRBJ2-1; 11 positions agree with TRBD2. The CDR3 has 15 residues. Germline values: CDR1 SGHNT, CDR2 YYREEE (reference sequence). Trimming at V came to 4 bases and at J to 7 bases, leaving 7 bases not matched to a gene. Full variable domain (missing parts from reference TRBV5-4 and TRBJ2-1): ETGVTQSPTHLIKTRGQQVTLRCSSQSGHNTVSWYQQALGQGPQFIFQYYREEENGRGNFPPRFSGLQFPNYSSELNVNALELDDSALYLCASSVAGGPRNEQFFGPGTRLTVL.

The CDR3 DNA sequence: TGTGCCAGCAGTGAAGAGGTCGGTAGGGTCCCTTATGGCTACACCTTC. Its translation: CASSEEVGRVPYGYTF. The chain joins TRBV6-1 to TRBJ1-2; D gene unclear. The CDR3 covers 16 residues. Trimming left V 1 base short and J 5 bases short, with 17 bases between. From germline, CDR1 is MNHNS and CDR2 SASEGT.

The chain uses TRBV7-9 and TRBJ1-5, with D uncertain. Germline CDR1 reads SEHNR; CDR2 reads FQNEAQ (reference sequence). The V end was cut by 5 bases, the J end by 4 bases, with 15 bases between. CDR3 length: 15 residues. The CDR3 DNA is TGTGCCAGCAGCCCTAAATCCTACGGGAATCAGCCCCAGCATTTT. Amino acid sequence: CASSPKSYGNQPQHF.

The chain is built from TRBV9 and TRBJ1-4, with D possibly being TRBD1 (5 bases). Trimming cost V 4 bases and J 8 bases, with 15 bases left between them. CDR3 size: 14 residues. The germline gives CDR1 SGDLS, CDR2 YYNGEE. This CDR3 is CASSPTPEGEKLFF. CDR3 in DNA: TGTGCCAGCAGCCCTACTCCGGAGGGGGAAAAACTGTTTTTT.

The CDR3 DNA follows: TGTGCCAGCAGTGAATCCCGGCCAGAGATCTATGGCTACACCTTC. It translates to CASSESRPEIYGYTF. The chain uses TRBV6-1 and TRBJ1-2; D remains ambiguous. V lost 2 bases, J lost 4 bases, and 14 bases lay in between. CDR3 length: 15 amino acids. The germline V gene encodes CDR1 MNHNS and CDR2 SASEGT.

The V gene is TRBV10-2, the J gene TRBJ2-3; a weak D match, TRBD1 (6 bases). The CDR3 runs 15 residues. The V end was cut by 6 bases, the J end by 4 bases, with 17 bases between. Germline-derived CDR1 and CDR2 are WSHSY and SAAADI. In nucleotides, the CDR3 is TGCGCCAGCAGGACAGGACCCGCCACCGCAGATACGCAGTATTTT. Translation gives CASRTGPATADTQYF.

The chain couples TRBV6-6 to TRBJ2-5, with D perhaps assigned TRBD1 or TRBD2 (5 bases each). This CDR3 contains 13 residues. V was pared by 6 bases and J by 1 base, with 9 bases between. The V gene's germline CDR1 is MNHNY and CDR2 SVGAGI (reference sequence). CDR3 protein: CASRWGSQETQYF. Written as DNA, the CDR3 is TGTGCCAGCAGATGGGGGTCCCAAGAGACCCAGTACTTC.

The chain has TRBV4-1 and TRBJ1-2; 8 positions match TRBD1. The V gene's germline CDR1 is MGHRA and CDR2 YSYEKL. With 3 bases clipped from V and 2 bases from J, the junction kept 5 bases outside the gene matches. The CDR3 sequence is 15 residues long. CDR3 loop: CASSQFDRGNYGYTF. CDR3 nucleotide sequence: TGCGCCAGCAGCCAGTTCGACAGGGGAAACTATGGCTACACCTTC.